The T cell receptor beta chain described here comes from a study of early T cells in non-severe SARS-CoV-2 infection. The CDR3 length is 13 residues. Germline CDR1 is SGHVS and CDR2 is FQNEAQ. V was shortened by 5 bases and J by 7 bases, with 12 bases between the two germline ends. TCRdb reanalysed the 5' RACE reads using MiXCR and keeps one entry per CDR3 protein. The profile covers approximately 76,000 distinct CDR3 sequences, with roughly 12% appearing a single time and over 3.5% taken by the ten largest. The receptor was isolated from an adult who was a healthcare worker with PCR-confirmed SARS-CoV-2 infection or an uninfected control (not recorded which). Source material: whole blood. The V call is TRBV7-8, the J call TRBJ1-5; D is unresolved. CDR3 sequence: CASSVVSGQPQHF. In DNA form, the CDR3 reads TGTGCCAGCAGCGTCGTTTCTGGGCAGCCCCAGCATTTT.